This T cell receptor beta chain emerged from a study of shared clonotypes between healthy human individuals. Assay used: immunoSEQ multiplex PCR; TCRdb lists only in-frame clones, some missing. The table shows about 1 million clones, with approximately 76% occurring only once. This clone was observed a single time. CDR1 and CDR2 from the germline V gene are SNHLY and FYNNEI. The CDR3 consists of 16 residues. Trimming shortened V by 5 bases and J by 7 bases, and 18 bases separated the two germline ends. The sequenced sample was memory CD4+ T cells sorted from blood. The subset is: CD45RA-negative fraction. V usage is TRBV2 and J usage is TRBJ1-6; maybe TRBD1 (5 bases). This receptor was identified in a man aged 18-30 years in good health. CDR3 amino acids: CASSFHRKRDNSPLHF. For the CDR3, the DNA is TGTGCCAGCAGTTTTCACAGGAAAAGGGACAATTCACCCCTCCACTTT. The full variable domain, rest sourced from reference TRBV2 and TRBJ1-6, is EPEVTQTPSHQVTQMGQEVILRCVPISNHLYFYWYRQILGQKVEFLVSFYNNEISEKSEIFDDQFSVERPDGSNFTLKIRSTKLEDSAMYFCASSFHRKRDNSPLHFGNGTRLTVT.